The 5 T cell receptor beta chains reported below all come from one sample, sequenced in a study of T-cell reconstitution after alpha-beta-depleted transplantation in children. Molecular barcoding with unique molecular identifiers was used for the TCRbeta library. Using its own MiXCR run on the PCR reads, TCRdb lists one record per CDR3 protein. This sample yields 200,000 to 250,000 distinct CDR3 sequences, of which 8% to 10% are seen a single time; approximately 6.2% belongs to the top ten. The material was PBMCs from the stem cell graft donor, obtained from the stem cell graft. All receptors derive from a human donor who donated a stem cell graft to a child with acute lymphoblastic leukemia.

This clonotype was seen ten or more times. A read error is likely, as this CDR3 ends without the conserved phenylalanine or tryptophan. It is unclear where the CDR3 begins or ends on the DNA, so no DNA is shown, and the CDR3 is as TCRdb lists it. The rearrangement uses TRBV6-5 and TRBJ1-1; TRBD1, the D gene given by the table, was not confirmed from the DNA. The germline V gene has CDR1 MNHEY and CDR2 SVGAGI. The CDR3 has 16 amino acids, counting both end residues. The CDR3 loop is CASSFLAFGTVKFPRR.

The CDR3 nucleotides are TGCGCCAGCAGCTTAATCTCTGGTCTGGACAGGGCACTAAACATTCAGTACTTC. Residues: CASSLISGLDRALNIQYF. This chain uses TRBV5-1 with TRBJ2-4; 8 nucleotides match TRBD1. The J segment lost 6 bases and the V segment lost 2 bases, leaving 16 bases of the junction unmatched. Looked up from germline, CDR1 is SGHRS and CDR2 is YFSETQ. The CDR3 runs to 18 residues.

This clonotype was recorded a few times. The rearrangement uses TRBV2 and TRBJ2-7; the D gene could be TRBD1 or TRBD2 (5 bases each). Germline loops: CDR1 SNHLY, CDR2 FYNNEI. The CDR3 loop spans 14 amino acids. Trimming removed 8 bases at V and 0 bases at J, with 14 bases between. CDR3 coding DNA: TGTGCCAGCGTGGGGACCCAGAGCTCCTACGAGCAGTACTTC. The encoded protein is CASVGTQSSYEQYF.

The sample holds a few counts of this clonotype. J is TRBJ2-4 and V is TRBV7-6; maybe TRBD2 (5 bases). The CDR3 is 16 amino acids. The germline CDR1 and CDR2 sequences are SGHVS and FNYEAQ. Trimming took 5 bases from V and 0 from J, leaving 14 bases between them. This chain's CDR3 is CASSPGSGIAKNIQYF. The CDR3 region has the DNA TGTGCCAGCAGCCCCGGCTCCGGGATAGCCAAAAACATTCAGTACTTC.

V usage is TRBV5-1 and J usage is TRBJ1-2, with TRBD1 as a possible D gene (6 bases). Trimming left V 6 bases short and J 0 bases short, with 15 bases between. The germline CDR1 and CDR2 sequences are SGHRS and YFSETQ. The CDR3 is 15 amino acids. CDR3 bases: TGCGCCAGCACTTCCGAGACAGGAGCTAACTATGGCTACACCTTC. This codes for CASTSETGANYGYTF.